This T cell receptor (beta chain) is drawn from a study of PD-1 blockade in classical Hodgkin lymphoma. CDR1 is KGHSH and CDR2 is LQKENI in the germline V gene. V lost 3 bases and J lost 3, with 17 bases in between. The CDR3 spans 16 residues. Repertoires were generated with immunoSEQ multiplex PCR, while TCRdb's copy carries only in-frame clones and drops some. The repertoire consists of 72,000 or so clones, with about 93% occurring once and the leading ten covering approximately 8%. Exposure to brentuximab vedotin varied, and each patient had relapsed following autologous stem cell transplantation. A remark on this clone: Its antigen is unknown.

Study-wide findings and caveats: Sources of repertoire differences remain undefined, possibly disease activity or prior therapy. At C4D1, TCR diversity had climbed significantly for CD4+ cells, though not for CD8+ cells.

This receptor was identified in a human donor with classical Hodgkin lymphoma. Here the sequenced sample was peripheral blood mononuclear cells (PBMCs), taken at baseline. The chain recombines TRBV18 with TRBJ1-1, with D unclear. CDR3 bases: TGTGCCAGCTCACCGGAGTTTCAGTGGGAGGACACTGAAGCTTTCTTT. Translated, it gives CASSPEFQWEDTEAFF.